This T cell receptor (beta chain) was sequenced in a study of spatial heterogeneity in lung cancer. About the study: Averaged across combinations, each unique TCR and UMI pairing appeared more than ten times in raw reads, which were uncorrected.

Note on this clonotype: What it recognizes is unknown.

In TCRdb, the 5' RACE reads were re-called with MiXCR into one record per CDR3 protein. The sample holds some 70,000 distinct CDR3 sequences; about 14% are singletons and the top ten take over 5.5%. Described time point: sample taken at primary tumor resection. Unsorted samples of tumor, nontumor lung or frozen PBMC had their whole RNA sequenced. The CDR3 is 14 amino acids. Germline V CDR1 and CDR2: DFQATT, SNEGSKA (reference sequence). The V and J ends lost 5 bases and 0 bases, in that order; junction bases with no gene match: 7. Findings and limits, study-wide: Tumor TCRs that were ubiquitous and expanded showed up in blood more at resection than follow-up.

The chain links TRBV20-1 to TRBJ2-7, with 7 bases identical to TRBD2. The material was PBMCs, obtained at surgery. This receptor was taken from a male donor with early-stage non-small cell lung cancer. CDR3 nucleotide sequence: TGCAGTGCTCCTCCTCTAGCGGACTCCTACGAGCAGTACTTC. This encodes CSAPPLADSYEQYF.